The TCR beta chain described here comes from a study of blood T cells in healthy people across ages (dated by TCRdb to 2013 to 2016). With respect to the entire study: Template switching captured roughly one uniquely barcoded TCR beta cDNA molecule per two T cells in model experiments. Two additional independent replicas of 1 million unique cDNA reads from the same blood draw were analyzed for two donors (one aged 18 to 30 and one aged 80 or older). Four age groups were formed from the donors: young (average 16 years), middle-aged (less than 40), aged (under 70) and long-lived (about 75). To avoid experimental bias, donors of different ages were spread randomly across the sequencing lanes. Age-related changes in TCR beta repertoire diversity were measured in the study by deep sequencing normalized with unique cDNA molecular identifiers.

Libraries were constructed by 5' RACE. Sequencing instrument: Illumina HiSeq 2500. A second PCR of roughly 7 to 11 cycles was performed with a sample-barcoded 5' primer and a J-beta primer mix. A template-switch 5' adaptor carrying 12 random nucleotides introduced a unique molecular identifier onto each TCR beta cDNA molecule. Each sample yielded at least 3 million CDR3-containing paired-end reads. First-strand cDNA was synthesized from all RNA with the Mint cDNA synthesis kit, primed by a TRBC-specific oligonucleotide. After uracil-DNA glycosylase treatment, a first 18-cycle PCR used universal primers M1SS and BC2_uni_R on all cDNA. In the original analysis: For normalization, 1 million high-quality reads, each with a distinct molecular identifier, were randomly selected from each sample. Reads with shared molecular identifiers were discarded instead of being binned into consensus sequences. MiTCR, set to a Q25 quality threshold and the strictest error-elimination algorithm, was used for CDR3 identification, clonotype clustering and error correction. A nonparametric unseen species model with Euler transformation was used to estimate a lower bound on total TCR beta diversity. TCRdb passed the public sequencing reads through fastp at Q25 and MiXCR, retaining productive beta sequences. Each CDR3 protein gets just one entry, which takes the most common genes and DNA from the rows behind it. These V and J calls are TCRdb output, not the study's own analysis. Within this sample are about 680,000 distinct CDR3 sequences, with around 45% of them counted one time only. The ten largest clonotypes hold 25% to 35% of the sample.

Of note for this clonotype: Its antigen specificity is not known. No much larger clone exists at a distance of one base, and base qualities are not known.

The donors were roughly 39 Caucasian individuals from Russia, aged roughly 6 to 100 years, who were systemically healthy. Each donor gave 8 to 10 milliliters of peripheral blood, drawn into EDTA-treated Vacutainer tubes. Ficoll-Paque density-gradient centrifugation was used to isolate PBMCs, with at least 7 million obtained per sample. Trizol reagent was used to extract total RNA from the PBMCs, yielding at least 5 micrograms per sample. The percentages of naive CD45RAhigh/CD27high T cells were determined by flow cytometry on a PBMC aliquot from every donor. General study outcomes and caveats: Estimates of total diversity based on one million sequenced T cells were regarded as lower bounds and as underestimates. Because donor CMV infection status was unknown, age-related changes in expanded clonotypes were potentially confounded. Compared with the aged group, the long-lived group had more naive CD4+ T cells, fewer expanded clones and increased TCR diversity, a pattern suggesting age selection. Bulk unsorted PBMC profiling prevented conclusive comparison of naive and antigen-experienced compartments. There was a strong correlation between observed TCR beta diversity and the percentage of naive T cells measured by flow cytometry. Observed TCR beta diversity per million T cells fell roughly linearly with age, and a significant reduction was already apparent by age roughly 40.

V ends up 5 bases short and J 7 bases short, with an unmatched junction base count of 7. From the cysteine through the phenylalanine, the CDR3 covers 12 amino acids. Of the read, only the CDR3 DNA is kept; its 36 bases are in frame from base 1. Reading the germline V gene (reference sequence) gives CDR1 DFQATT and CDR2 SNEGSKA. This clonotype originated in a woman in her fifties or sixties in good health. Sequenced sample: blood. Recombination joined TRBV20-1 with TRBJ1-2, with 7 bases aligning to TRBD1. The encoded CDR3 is CSALGQPLGYTF. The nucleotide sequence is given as TGCAGTGCTCTGGGACAGCCCCTTGGCTACACCTTC.